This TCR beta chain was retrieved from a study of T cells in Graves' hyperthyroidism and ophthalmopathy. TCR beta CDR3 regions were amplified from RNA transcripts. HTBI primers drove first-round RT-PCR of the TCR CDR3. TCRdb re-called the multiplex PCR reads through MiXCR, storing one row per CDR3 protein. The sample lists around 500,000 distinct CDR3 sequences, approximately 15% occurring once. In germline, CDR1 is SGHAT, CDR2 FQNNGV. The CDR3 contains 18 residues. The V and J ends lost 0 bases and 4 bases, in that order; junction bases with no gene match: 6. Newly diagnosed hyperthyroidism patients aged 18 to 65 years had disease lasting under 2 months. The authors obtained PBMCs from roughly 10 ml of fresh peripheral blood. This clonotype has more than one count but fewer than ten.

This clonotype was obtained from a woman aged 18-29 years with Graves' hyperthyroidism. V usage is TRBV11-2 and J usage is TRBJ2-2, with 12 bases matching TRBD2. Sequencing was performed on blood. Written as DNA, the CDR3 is TGTGCCAGCAGCTTAGAGGCTAGCGGGAGGGGGGGCACCGGGGAGCTGTTTTTT. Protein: CASSLEASGRGGTGELFF.